Presented here are 7 T cell receptor beta chains from one specimen sequenced in a study of cytomegalovirus exposure and HLA in healthy donors. Profiling relied on immunoSEQ multiplex PCR, and the TCRdb table lists in-frame clones only, not all of them. The sample consists of about 200,000 clones, 80% to 90% of them appearing once. The sequenced sample consisted of PBMCs. These receptors all come from a woman between 18 and 29 years old in good health and CMV-seronegative.

J is TRBJ2-7 and V is TRBV28; TRBD2 matches 9 bases. The CDR3 runs to 14 residues. The V gene's germline CDR1 is MDHEN and CDR2 SYDVKM. With V trimmed by 3 bases and J by 2 bases, 2 bases remained unmatched. This CDR3 is CASSLTSGTYEQYF. The CDR3 DNA follows: TGTGCCAGCAGTTTGACTAGCGGAACCTACGAGCAGTACTTC.

The rearrangement links TRBV9 to TRBJ2-2; D might be TRBD1 (6 bases). Germline CDR1 is SGDLS and CDR2 is YYNGEE. Trimming removed 1 base at V and 7 bases at J, with 17 bases between. This CDR3 is 16 amino acids long. In nucleotides, the CDR3 is TGTGCCAGCAGCGTATTTTCGTCAGGGGCGGACGGGGAGCTGTTTTTT. Protein: CASSVFSSGADGELFF.

This chain joins TRBV4-1 and TRBJ1-2; D not resolved. Germline V gene lookup returns CDR1 MGHRA and CDR2 YSYEKL. V was cut by 1 base and J by 6 bases, with 12 bases left in between. This CDR3 contains 14 residues. As DNA, the CDR3 is TGCGCCAGCAGCCAAGGGAGGGCTGTAAATGGCTACACCTTC. It specifies CASSQGRAVNGYTF.

This chain joins TRBV29-1 and TRBJ1-1; a weak D match, TRBD1 (6 bases). Germline lookup yields CDR1 SQVTM and CDR2 ANQGSEA. CDR3 length equals 14 residues. Trimming left V 6 bases short and J 0 bases short, with 14 bases between. CDR3 in DNA: TGCAGCGTAGGGGGGGTACCCATGAACACTGAAGCTTTCTTT. Residues: CSVGGVPMNTEAFF.

The chain links TRBV6-5 to TRBJ1-2; 8 nucleotides match TRBD1. The CDR3 contains 15 residues. Looked up from germline, CDR1 is MNHEY and CDR2 is SVGAGI. Losses at the gene ends were 2 bases for V and 4 bases for J; bases not matched to a gene: 6. Here the CDR3 reads CASSYRTGGSYGYTF. The CDR3 DNA sequence: TGTGCCAGCAGTTACCGCACAGGGGGGTCCTATGGCTACACCTTC.

The chain uses TRBV5-5 and TRBJ1-2, with D possibly matching TRBD1 (5 bases). CDR1 and CDR2 (germline): SGHKS, YYEKEE (reference sequence). The CDR3 totals 14 residues. Trimming stripped 4 bases from V and 6 bases from J, with 16 bases between. CDR3 region: CASSPSGGRDGYTF. The CDR3 coding sequence is TGTGCCAGCAGCCCGTCGGGGGGACGGGATGGCTACACCTTC.

This clone has more than one count but fewer than ten. The rearrangement uses TRBV2 and TRBJ2-7; D is unclear. Trimming took off 6 bases at V and 0 bases at J, with 3 bases between the two ends. This CDR3 comprises 11 residues. Germline V gene data show CDR1 as SNHLY and CDR2 as FYNNEI. CDR3 amino acids: CASRYSYEQYF. The CDR3 DNA is TGTGCCAGCAGGTACTCCTACGAGCAGTACTTC.